One T cell receptor (beta chain) is described in this entry. The antigen is unknown. These data come from a study of T cells after yellow fever vaccination. Overall study context: Those fractions that held only low numbers of cells were prepared using the SMART-Seq v4 Ultra Low Input RNA kit. Regarding the study as a whole: Peaking on day 5 versus 15, the secondary response was faster but weaker. Post-booster samples contained most primary-vaccination clones (around 96% CD4, almost 90% CD8).

A 5'RACE template-switching step, the method used to make TCR cDNA, added a universal primer site and UMIs. TCRdb reprocessed the 5' RACE reads with MiXCR, giving one entry per CDR3 protein. The repertoire holds approximately 580,000 distinct CDR3 sequences, with less than 20% as singletons. Germline V gene sequence: CDR1 SGHTA, CDR2 FQGNSA. Trimming shortened V by 3 bases and J by 1 base, and 6 bases separated the two germline ends. This CDR3 contains 13 residues. This sequence originates from a young man who received the YFV17D yellow fever vaccine. The source material was PBMCs, sampled 5 to 6 days after the first yellow fever vaccination. The chain combines TRBV7-2 with TRBJ2-5; D gene uncertain. CDR3 in amino acids: CASSFQPQETQYF. CDR3 bases: TGTGCCAGCAGCTTCCAGCCCCAAGAGACCCAGTACTTC. Full variable domain (outside the CDR3, taken from reference TRBV7-2 and TRBJ2-5): GAGVSQSPSNKVTEKGKDVELRCDPISGHTALYWYRQSLGQGLEFLIYFQGNSAPDKSGLPSDRFSAERTGGSVSTLTIQRTQQEDSAVYLCASSFQPQETQYFGPGTRLLVL.